This entry lists 30 T cell receptor beta chains sequenced from one sample in a study of vaccination and CD4 T cells after COVID-19. At the Johns Hopkins FTIC core, DNA taken from cultured CD4+ T cells was sequenced by way of the Oncomine TCR Beta short-read assay. TCRdb recomputed calls from the PCR reads with MiXCR, one row per CDR3 protein. This table has around 8,200 distinct CDR3 sequences, approximately 48% appearing once. Treatment denoted: 10-day PBMC culture with coronavirus spike peptide pools or control peptides (ViraFEST assay). Gathering of the CD4+ T cells, from the unexposed donor, took place before the COVID-19 pandemic (2011-2018). These receptors have no identified antigens. Sequencing was done on a sample of CD4+ T cells from blood, cultured in vitro. These receptors all come from a human donor in good health.

This chain connects TRBV12-3 or TRBV12-4 to TRBJ2-7; 8 bases fit TRBD2. The CDR3 length is 15 residues. V trimming: 3 bases; J trimming: 3 bases; junction bases outside the gene matches: 7. The CDR3 spells CASSFWGSGVYEQYF. The CDR3, as DNA: TGTGCCAGCAGTTTTTGGGGTAGCGGGGTCTACGAGCAGTACTTC.

This clonotype is hyperexpanded (1% or more) by share. The chain joins TRBV20-1 to TRBJ1-3; D call uncertain. Germline V gene sequence: CDR1 DFQATT, CDR2 SNEGSKA (reference sequence). Trimming removed 1 base at V and 8 bases at J, with 15 bases between. The CDR3 length is 14 residues. CDR3 region: CSARGTGRRDTIYF. In DNA, the CDR3 is TGCAGTGCTAGAGGTACCGGCCGGAGGGACACCATATATTTT.

The sample holds a few counts of this clonotype. The chain has TRBV20-1 and TRBJ1-2, with 7 nucleotides matching TRBD1. This CDR3 contains 14 residues. Trimming at V came to 3 bases and at J to 4 bases, leaving 8 bases not matched to a gene. Germline-derived CDR1 and CDR2 are DFQATT and SNEGSKA (reference sequence). CDR3 loop: CSASSRGGFYGYTF. Here the CDR3 DNA reads TGCAGTGCTAGTAGCAGGGGGGGATTCTATGGCTACACCTTC.

V and J are TRBV18 and TRBJ2-5, with D perhaps matching TRBD1 (6 bases). The V end was cut by 6 bases, the J end by 5 bases, with 16 bases between. Germline CDR1 KGHSH, CDR2 LQKENI. The CDR3 sequence is 14 residues long. CDR3 region: CASSQGAGVETQYF. The CDR3 DNA reads TGTGCCAGCTCCCAAGGGGCAGGGGTCGAGACCCAGTACTTC.

The chain employs TRBV7-6 and TRBJ2-7; D is uncertain. Germline V lookup: CDR1 SGHVS, CDR2 FNYEAQ. The CDR3 extends over 14 amino acids. V lost 4 bases, J lost 7 bases, and 17 bases lay in between. CDR3 protein: CASSSPQRREEQYF. The DNA for the CDR3 is TGTGCCAGCAGCTCCCCTCAGCGCCGAGAAGAGCAGTACTTC.

The gene calls are TRBV27 and TRBJ2-7; 8 bases are shared with TRBD2. This CDR3 comprises 13 residues. V lost 3 bases to trimming and J lost 3 bases; unmatched junction nucleotides: 1. Germline V gene lookup returns CDR1 MNHEY and CDR2 SMNVEV (reference sequence). The DNA of the CDR3 is TGTGCCAGCAGTTTCACTAGCGGCTACGAGCAGTACTTC. Its translation is CASSFTSGYEQYF.

This clonotype ranks as large. The rearrangement uses TRBV10-2 and TRBJ2-5; 14 nucleotides match TRBD2. J gave up 4 bases and V 6 bases, and 13 bases lay outside the gene matches. CDR1 and CDR2 from the germline V gene are WSHSY and SAAADI. The CDR3 consists of 18 residues. This chain's CDR3 is CASRTGTSGRRVGETQYF. As DNA, the CDR3 is TGCGCCAGCAGAACCGGGACTAGCGGGAGAAGGGTAGGAGAGACCCAGTACTTC.

The rearrangement joins TRBV6-4 to TRBJ2-5; 7 bases are a match to TRBD2. Germline trimming cut 3 bases from V and 5 bases from J; bases unmatched to any gene: 3. The CDR3 is 13 residues long. CDR1 and CDR2 from the germline V gene are MRHNA and SNTAGT. CDR3 protein: CASSEGGDETQYF. In DNA, the CDR3 is TGTGCCAGCAGTGAGGGAGGGGACGAGACCCAGTACTTC.

The chain employs TRBV12-3 or TRBV12-4 and TRBJ1-6; D gene uncertain. The CDR3 totals 11 residues. Trimming pared 6 bases from V and 9 bases from J, leaving 6 bases between. The DNA for the CDR3 is TGTGCCAGCAGGATAAGTTCACCCCTCCACTTT. Residues: CASRISSPLHF.

CDR3 bases: TGTGCCAGCAGGCCGGGACAGTTCTCCTACGAGCAGTACTTC. Protein product: CASRPGQFSYEQYF. V gene TRBV6-1 combines with J gene TRBJ2-7; 7 bases are a match to TRBD1. CDR1 is MNHNS, CDR2 SASEGT, per germline. CDR3 length: 14 amino acids. Germline trimming cut 6 bases from V and 0 bases from J; bases unmatched to any gene: 5.

V is TRBV10-3 and J is TRBJ2-5; D gene uncertain. V dropped 10 bases and J dropped 7 bases, with 19 bases sitting between them. CDR3 length equals 13 residues. Looked up from germline, CDR1 is ENHRY and CDR2 is SYGVKD. The CDR3, as DNA: TGTGCCACCGTTACGGGTAACACGGGGACCCAGTACTTC. It codes for CATVTGNTGTQYF.

Written as DNA, the CDR3 is TGCAGTGCTAGAGAGGGGGCGGGGGGGCCCACCGATACGCAGTATTTT. This encodes CSAREGAGGPTDTQYF. The rearrangement joins TRBV20-1 to TRBJ2-3; 9 nucleotides align to TRBD2. The V segment lost 0 bases and the J segment 6 bases; nucleotides outside the gene matches: 10. CDR1 DFQATT and CDR2 SNEGSKA come from the germline V gene (reference sequence). The CDR3 is made up of 16 amino acids.

The chain joins TRBV11-2 to TRBJ2-7; TRBD1 matches at 12 bases. This CDR3 has 14 residues. The junction had 3 bases not matched to a gene; V was cut back by 5 bases and J by 4 bases. CDR1 and CDR2 from the germline V gene are SGHAT and FQNNGV. CDR3 sequence (DNA): TGTGCCAGCAGCCGGGGACAGGGGGCTTACGAGCAGTACTTC. Protein product: CASSRGQGAYEQYF.

CDR3 amino acids: CASSLAGQEYQPQHF. The DNA for the CDR3 is TGTGCCAGCAGCCTGGCTGGGCAGGAGTACCAGCCCCAGCATTTT. This rearrangement joins TRBV6-2 or TRBV6-3 to TRBJ1-5, with D hard to call. The V gene's germline CDR1 is MNHEY and CDR2 SVGEGT. CDR3 length: 15 amino acids. Trimming shortened V by 6 bases and J by 7 bases, and 19 bases separated the two germline ends.

The chain carries TRBV4-3 and TRBJ2-3, with TRBD2 matching over 8 bases. The CDR3 covers 16 residues. After removal of 4 bases from V and 4 bases from J, the junction contained 10 bases not matched to a gene. Germline CDR1 LGHNA, CDR2 YSLEER. The CDR3 sequence is CASSPTGGGQADTQYF. The DNA for the CDR3 is TGCGCCAGCAGCCCTACCGGCGGGGGGCAGGCAGATACGCAGTATTTT.

CDR3 DNA: TGCGCCAGCAGTGAGAATTGGGGCCAGCCCCAGCATTTT. Translated: CASSENWGQPQHF. V is TRBV10-1 and J is TRBJ1-5, with a possible D match to TRBD1 (5 bases). Between the trimmed V and J ends, which lost 2 bases and 7 bases, there was a span of 9 bases. The germline V gene encodes CDR1 WNHNN and CDR2 SYGVQD (reference sequence). This CDR3 is 13 amino acids long.

The chain combines TRBV7-9 with TRBJ2-1, with TRBD1 matching 8 bases. Germline V lookup: CDR1 SEHNR, CDR2 FQNEAQ (reference sequence). This CDR3 spans 15 amino acids. J was trimmed by 2 bases and V by 4 bases; bases with no gene match: 4. CDR3 residues: CASSSGQGTYNEQFF. Here the CDR3 DNA reads TGTGCCAGCAGCTCCGGACAGGGTACCTACAATGAGCAGTTCTTC.

V and J are TRBV6-1 and TRBJ2-7; 9 bases align to TRBD1. Trimming cost V 10 bases and J 2 bases; bases outside gene matches: 15. This CDR3 region has 16 residues. Germline V CDR1 and CDR2: MNHNS, SASEGT. CDR3 coding DNA: TGTGCCATCAGGGACACGGCAGGGACAGGGCCCTACGAGCAGTACTTC. Amino acids: CAIRDTAGTGPYEQYF.

A few counts support this clonotype. The chain combines TRBV5-4 with TRBJ1-2; tentatively, D is TRBD1 (6 bases). Germline V gives CDR1 SGHNT, CDR2 YYREEE (reference sequence). V lost 5 bases, J lost 4 bases, and 15 bases lay in between. The CDR3 runs 14 residues. The CDR3 nucleotides are TGTGCCAGCAGTCCTACCGGACAGACCTATGGCTACACCTTC. It codes for CASSPTGQTYGYTF.

V usage is TRBV28 and J usage is TRBJ1-1; TRBD1 is a possible D gene (5 bases). Per the germline V gene, CDR1 is MDHEN and CDR2 is SYDVKM. This CDR3 contains 13 residues. This CDR3 is CLSTRVGGTEAFF. In DNA, the CDR3 is TGTCTATCAACTCGGGTTGGGGGGACTGAAGCTTTCTTT.

This clonotype was counted between two and nine times. The chain links TRBV6-1 to TRBJ1-1; no reliable D call. V was trimmed by 6 bases and J by 8 bases, leaving 16 bases between them. The CDR3 totals 13 residues. Germline assignment: CDR1 MNHNS and CDR2 SASEGT. The CDR3 sequence: CASRDRAVVEAFF. The CDR3, as DNA: TGTGCCAGCAGGGACCGTGCGGTCGTAGAAGCTTTCTTT.

V is TRBV12-2 and J is TRBJ2-3; the table's D call, TRBD1, has no DNA check behind it. TRBV12-2 is listed as a pseudogene. The CDR3 is 15 amino acids. CDR3 coding DNA: TGTGCAAGTCGCTTCCGGGACAGGGATACAGATACGCAGTATTTT. Protein sequence: CASRFRDRDTDTQYF.

This clonotype was detected a few times. The chain recombines TRBV27 with TRBJ1-3; D is possibly TRBD1 (6 bases). V dropped 5 bases and J dropped 4 bases, with 18 bases sitting between them. Germline CDR1 MNHEY, CDR2 SMNVEV (reference sequence). This CDR3 comprises 16 residues. The CDR3 protein is CASSRLDSYPGNTIYF. The CDR3 DNA reads as TGTGCCAGCAGTCGCCTGGACAGTTACCCCGGAAACACCATATATTTT.

CDR3 loop: CASSLGQGIGELFF. In DNA, the CDR3 is TGTGCCAGCAGCTTGGGACAGGGAATCGGGGAGCTGTTTTTT. V is TRBV7-2 and J is TRBJ2-2, with TRBD1 matching 9 bases. V gave up 3 bases and J gave up 7 bases; unmatched junction bases: 3. The CDR3 loop spans 14 amino acids. Looked up from germline, CDR1 is SGHTA and CDR2 is FQGNSA.

This chain connects TRBV7-2 to TRBJ1-1, with TRBD1 matching over 8 bases. Germline CDR1 is SGHTA and CDR2 is FQGNSA. The CDR3 is made up of 14 amino acids. V shed 3 bases, J shed 1 base, and the junction held 1 base outside the gene matches. CDR3 protein: CASSLGTGNTEAFF. In DNA form, the CDR3 reads TGTGCCAGCAGCTTGGGGACAGGGAACACTGAAGCTTTCTTT.

The V and J genes are TRBV20-1 and TRBJ2-3; 9 bases agree with TRBD2. The V segment lost 4 bases and the J segment 1 base; nucleotides outside the gene matches: 6. CDR1 is DFQATT and CDR2 is SNEGSKA in the germline V gene (reference sequence). This CDR3 spans 15 amino acids. The CDR3 DNA reads as TGCAGTGCTATATCCAGACTAGCGGGCACAGATACGCAGTATTTT. Translated: CSAISRLAGTDTQYF.

The sample holds a few counts of this clonotype. The chain uses TRBV20-1 and TRBJ2-7; 8 bases match TRBD1. V dropped 2 bases and J dropped 2; count of bases not matched to a gene: 11. The germline V gene encodes CDR1 DFQATT and CDR2 SNEGSKA (reference sequence). The CDR3 covers 16 residues. CDR3 nucleotide sequence: TGCAGTGCTAGATCTCGGCGACAGGGGATGACCTACGAGCAGTACTTC. It codes for CSARSRRQGMTYEQYF.

This chain connects TRBV19 to TRBJ1-3; D is undetermined. Between the trimmed V and J ends, which lost 4 bases and 4 bases, there was a span of 17 bases. Looked up from germline, CDR1 is LNHDA and CDR2 is SQIVND (reference sequence). The CDR3 consists of 16 residues. The CDR3 region is CASSTPRGLAGNTIYF. The CDR3 bases are TGTGCCAGTAGTACCCCACGAGGACTGGCCGGAAACACCATATATTTT. The variable domain in full, completed from reference TRBV19 and TRBJ1-3, reads DGGITQSPKYLFRKEGQNVTLSCEQNLNHDAMYWYRQDPGQGLRLIYYSQIVNDFQKGDIAEGYSVSREKKESFPLTVTSAQKNPTAFYLCASSTPRGLAGNTIYFGEGSWLTVV.

This clonotype was observed a handful of times. The DNA for the CDR3 is TGTGCCAGCAGCTTAGTAGCGGGGGGGAGTGAGACCCAGTACTTC. It specifies CASSLVAGGSETQYF. V usage is TRBV7-2 and J usage is TRBJ2-5, with TRBD2 matching over 11 bases. CDR3 length: 15 amino acids. Per the germline V gene, CDR1 is SGHTA and CDR2 is FQGNSA. With 1 base clipped from V and 5 bases from J, the junction kept 3 bases outside the gene matches. The whole variable domain, remainder taken from reference TRBV7-2 and TRBJ2-5, is GAGVSQSPSNKVTEKGKDVELRCDPISGHTALYWYRQSLGQGLEFLIYFQGNSAPDKSGLPSDRFSAERTGGSVSTLTIQRTQQEDSAVYLCASSLVAGGSETQYFGPGTRLLVL.

This clonotype was counted a few times. V and J are TRBV19 and TRBJ2-5, with D unresolved. The germline V and J ends were trimmed by 4 bases and 2 bases, with 8 bases remaining between them. CDR1 is LNHDA and CDR2 is SQIVND in the germline V gene (reference sequence). The CDR3 consists of 13 residues. Here the CDR3 DNA reads TGTGCCAGTAGTACCGACGGTCAAGAGACCCAGTACTTC. Its protein product is CASSTDGQETQYF.